The clone carrying this TCR beta chain was detected only once. The CDR3 extends over 15 amino acids. The germline V gene encodes CDR1 KGHSH and CDR2 LQKENI. The junction had 9 bases not matched to a gene; V was cut back by 6 bases and J by 5 bases. The sample originates from a study of blood T cell repertoires in COVID-19. On the study more broadly: Samples came from the United States, Italy and Spain, spanning acute and convalescent COVID-19. The cDNA or gDNA used as material had been derived from T cells, B-cell-depleted T cells, or PBMCs.

Methods used by the authors: Amplification from reference gene primers served as the basis for estimated nucleated cell counts. Repertoires were generated with immunoSEQ multiplex PCR, while TCRdb's copy carries only in-frame clones and drops some. The DNA was the basis for D and trimming; V, J and clone size are from that table. The data contain about 36,000 clones, around 80% of them singletons. The sequence was obtained from a man in his sixties with acute or convalescent COVID-19. The specimen sequenced was peripheral blood. This rearrangement joins TRBV18 to TRBJ2-3, with 9 bases lining up with TRBD1. The CDR3 sequence: CASSFGQGSGDTQYF. CDR3 DNA: TGTGCCAGCTCTTTTGGACAGGGGAGTGGAGATACGCAGTATTTT.